The 17 T cell receptor beta chains below were found in one sample sequenced in a study of T cell responses to AZD1222 COVID-19 vaccine. Assay used: immunoSEQ multiplex PCR; TCRdb lists only in-frame clones, some missing. Of tens of thousands of clones in the sample, about 78% were seen once. Sequenced here: peripheral blood, sampled 28 days after the second AZD1222 dose. The source is an adult who received the AZD1222 COVID-19 vaccine.

The chain joins TRBV2 to TRBJ2-5; D is unresolved. Germline V gene sequence: CDR1 SNHLY, CDR2 FYNNEI. Trimming stripped 4 bases from V and 4 bases from J, with 7 bases between. The CDR3 runs 12 residues. The CDR3 reads CASSGNLETQYF. The DNA of the CDR3 is TGTGCCAGCAGTGGTAACTTAGAGACCCAGTACTTC.

V usage is TRBV6-5 and J usage is TRBJ2-1; 9 nucleotides match TRBD1. With 4 bases clipped from V and 0 bases from J, the junction kept 4 bases outside the gene matches. This CDR3 has 16 amino acids. CDR1 is MNHEY and CDR2 is SVGAGI in the germline V gene. The CDR3 coding sequence is TGTGCCAGCAGTTCACCGACAGGGGGCTCCTACAATGAGCAGTTCTTC. Translated: CASSSPTGGSYNEQFF.

This clone was counted a single time. The chain joins TRBV6-1 to TRBJ2-7; D gene unclear. The length of the CDR3 is 14 residues. V dropped 3 bases and J dropped 3 bases, with 12 bases sitting between them. Germline assignment: CDR1 MNHNS and CDR2 SASEGT. The CDR3 nucleotides read TGTGCCAGCAGTGAGTTGAGGACGTTCTACGAGCAGTACTTC. This codes for CASSELRTFYEQYF.

The J gene is TRBJ2-3, the V gene TRBV14; D gene unclear. The CDR3 covers 14 residues. CDR1 SGHDN and CDR2 FVKESK come from the germline V gene. Trimming cost V 3 bases and J 2 bases, with 9 bases left between them. CDR3 amino acids: CASSHPDPTDTQYF. The CDR3 DNA is TGTGCCAGCAGCCACCCGGACCCCACAGATACGCAGTATTTT.

This chain links TRBV29-1 with TRBJ1-2; D possibly corresponds to TRBD1 (5 bases). CDR1 and CDR2 from the germline V gene are SQVTM and ANQGSEA. This CDR3 is 12 amino acids long. V was cut by 6 bases and J by 8 bases, with 16 bases left in between. DNA for the CDR3: TGCAGCGTCCAAACGGGGCCCGGGGGCTACACCTTC. It translates to CSVQTGPGGYTF.

V is TRBV29-1 and J is TRBJ1-2; perhaps TRBD1 as D (6 bases). This CDR3 spans 11 amino acids. V lost 6 bases and J 5 bases, leaving 10 bases between the germline ends. The V gene's germline CDR1 is SQVTM and CDR2 ANQGSEA. The CDR3: CSVQGMYGYTF. CDR3 nucleotide sequence: TGCAGCGTACAGGGAATGTATGGCTACACCTTC.

This chain connects TRBV25-1 to TRBJ2-2, with 9 bases matching TRBD1. With V trimmed by 2 bases and J by 6 bases, 7 bases remained unmatched. The germline V gene has CDR1 MGHDK and CDR2 SYGVNS. The CDR3 loop spans 16 amino acids. The CDR3 region has the DNA TGTGCCAGCAGTGAACTACAGGGGGCTGTGGCCGGGGAGCTGTTTTTT. Amino acids: CASSELQGAVAGELFF.

The V gene is TRBV10-2, the J gene TRBJ2-5; the match to TRBD2 covers 10 bases. Losses at the gene ends were 7 bases for V and 5 bases for J; bases not matched to a gene: 4. Germline V gene data show CDR1 as WSHSY and CDR2 as SAAADI. The CDR3 loop spans 13 amino acids. The DNA of the CDR3 is TGCGCCAGCAAAAGCGGGGGGGCGGAGACCCAGTACTTC. Amino acid sequence: CASKSGGAETQYF.

This clone came up a few times. J is TRBJ1-1 and V is TRBV28; no definite D call. With 7 bases removed from V and 7 bases from J, the gap between germline ends came to 7 bases. The CDR3 consists of 10 residues. CDR1 MDHEN and CDR2 SYDVKM come from the germline V gene. The CDR3, as DNA: TGTGCCAGCACCCGGCATGAAGCTTTCTTT. This gives the protein CASTRHEAFF.

The rearrangement uses TRBV5-4 and TRBJ2-5; D might be TRBD1 (6 bases). Germline V lookup: CDR1 SGHNT, CDR2 YYREEE (reference sequence). V lost 2 bases to trimming and J lost 4 bases, with 15 bases between them. The CDR3 runs 15 residues. DNA for the CDR3: TGTGCCAGCAGCTTCAAAAATCAGGGGTCAGAGACCCAGTACTTC. Its protein product is CASSFKNQGSETQYF.

The chain combines TRBV7-9 with TRBJ1-4; D perhaps matches TRBD1 (6 bases). Trimming pared 5 bases from V and 6 bases from J, leaving 13 bases between. The V gene's germline CDR1 is SEHNR and CDR2 FQNEAQ (reference sequence). This CDR3 is built from 14 residues. CDR3 DNA: TGTGCCAGCAGCCCGGAGGGGGATTATGAAAAACTGTTTTTT. Translation gives CASSPEGDYEKLFF.

V is TRBV5-1 and J is TRBJ2-1; 7 bases match TRBD2. The CDR3 is made up of 15 amino acids. V dropped 2 bases and J dropped 5; count of bases not matched to a gene: 7. Germline values: CDR1 SGHRS, CDR2 YFSETQ. CDR3 in amino acids: CASSFLWAGDNEQFF. The CDR3 region has the DNA TGCGCCAGCAGCTTCCTCTGGGCGGGGGACAATGAGCAGTTCTTC.

This clone was counted a single time. The chain uses TRBV6-5 and TRBJ2-7; 8 bases agree with TRBD2. Germline assignment: CDR1 MNHEY and CDR2 SVGAGI. V shed 0 bases and J 4 bases; nucleotides not matched to a gene: 8. CDR3 length: 16 amino acids. CDR3 bases: TGTGCCAGCAGTTACTCGTCCCGGGGGGGCTATTACGAGCAGTACTTC. Its translation is CASSYSSRGGYYEQYF.

V and J are TRBV5-1 and TRBJ2-1, with TRBD1 matching over 9 bases. CDR1 and CDR2 from the germline V gene are SGHRS and YFSETQ. Unmatched junction bases numbered 2, after V lost 0 bases and J lost 4 bases. The CDR3 covers 15 residues. CDR3 loop: CASSLGTGVYNEQFF. Here the CDR3 DNA reads TGCGCCAGCAGCTTGGGGACAGGGGTTTACAATGAGCAGTTCTTC.

The genes are TRBV24-1 and TRBJ2-3, with 14 bases fitting TRBD2. Unmatched junction bases numbered 4, after V lost 2 bases and J lost 7 bases. Per the germline V gene, CDR1 is KGHDR and CDR2 is SFDVKD. The CDR3 totals 16 residues. In DNA form, the CDR3 reads TGTGCCACCAGTGATTCTCGGACTAGCGGGGGGTATACGCAGTATTTT. This codes for CATSDSRTSGGYTQYF.

The chain recombines TRBV7-9 with TRBJ1-4; TRBD1 aligns across 8 bases. The CDR3 has 15 amino acids. The junction had 3 bases not matched to a gene; V was cut back by 5 bases and J by 1 base. CDR1 SEHNR and CDR2 FQNEAQ come from the germline V gene (reference sequence). CDR3 sequence: CASSPGQGTNEKLFF. The CDR3 DNA is TGTGCCAGCAGCCCCGGACAGGGAACTAATGAAAAACTGTTTTTT. The variable domain in full, with the rest retrieved from reference TRBV7-9 and TRBJ1-4, is DTGVSQNPRHKITKRGQNVTFRCDPISEHNRLYWYRQTLGQGPEFLTYFQNEAQLEKSRLLSDRFSAERPKGSFSTLEIQRTEQGDSAMYLCASSPGQGTNEKLFFGSGTQLSVL.

J is TRBJ1-5 and V is TRBV28; 10 bases are a match to TRBD1. CDR1 and CDR2 (germline): MDHEN, SYDVKM. This CDR3 has 14 amino acids. V trimming: 6 bases; J trimming: 1 base; junction bases outside the gene matches: 0. This chain's CDR3 is CASRGQGSNQPQHF. CDR3 DNA sequence: TGTGCCAGCAGGGGACAGGGGAGCAATCAGCCCCAGCATTTT.